What follows are 2 T cell receptor beta chains derived from one specimen sequenced in a study of blood T cell repertoires in COVID-19. Produced via immunoSEQ multiplex PCR; TCRdb's table is partial and in-frame only. Of a few hundred thousand clones listed, around 83% are singletons. Sequencing input: peripheral blood. The receptors stem from a woman in her forties or fifties with acute or convalescent COVID-19.

The chain has TRBV12-3 or TRBV12-4 and TRBJ1-1; D possibly corresponds to TRBD1 (5 bases). Deletions cut 6 bases from V and 2 bases from J, with 10 bases between. CDR3 size: 13 residues. CDR3: CASSRQTNTEAFF. The CDR3 bases are TGTGCCAGCAGCCGACAGACTAACACTGAAGCTTTCTTT.

The rearrangement uses TRBV19 and TRBJ1-6, with TRBD1 matching over 9 bases. The junction had 6 bases not matched to a gene; V was cut back by 5 bases and J by 7 bases. The CDR3 is made up of 15 amino acids. The germline gives CDR1 LNHDA, CDR2 SQIVND (reference sequence). CDR3 sequence: CASSSTGGSNSPLHF. The CDR3 nucleotides are TGTGCCAGTAGTTCCACAGGGGGCTCGAATTCACCCCTCCACTTT.